This T cell receptor (beta chain) was captured in a study of blood T cell repertoires in COVID-19. About the research overall: Acute-phase and convalescent COVID-19 samples originated in the United States, Italy and Spain. Sources were T cells, B-cell-depleted T cells, or PBMCs; the material itself was cDNA or gDNA.

As originally analysed: Counts of nucleated cells, estimated from reference gene primer amplification, were obtained. Repertoires were generated with immunoSEQ multiplex PCR, while TCRdb's copy carries only in-frame clones and drops some. V and J calls plus clone size are reproduced from that table; the DNA served to infer D and trimming. Among roughly 200,000 clones, about nine tenths were seen once, and the ten largest hold around 7%. The sample holds one count of this clone. The germline V gene has CDR1 KGHSH and CDR2 LQKENI. Trimming shortened V by 1 base and J by 0 bases, and 9 bases separated the two germline ends. This CDR3 is 16 amino acids long.

This chain joins TRBV18 and TRBJ1-4; D might be TRBD1 (6 bases). This clonotype was sampled from a man aged 35-49 years with acute or convalescent COVID-19. Material: peripheral blood. For the CDR3, the DNA is TGTGCCAGCTCACCACAGGGGGTGACAACTAATGAAAAACTGTTTTTT. It yields the protein CASSPQGVTTNEKLFF.